This T cell receptor beta chain was identified in a study of blood T cell repertoires in COVID-19 (dated by TCRdb to 2018 to 2021). Turning to the overall study: The collaborator samples originated in the United States, Italy and Spain and spanned the acute and convalescent phases of COVID-19. The material from the prospective study consisted of cDNA or gDNA derived from T cells, B-cell-depleted T cells, or PBMCs. Deeply sampled blood TCRbeta repertoires from subjects exposed to, actively infected with, or recovered from COVID-19 were included in the dataset. The repertoires were released in a freely available public database meant as a resource for research on the immune response to SARS-CoV-2. Samples were obtained from the ongoing ImmuneRACE study (first 160 participants) and from 1,254 subjects provided by 6 global collaborators. Nearly every sample came with metadata listing a de-identified subject ID, COVID-19 status, age in years and sex. Where available, HLA class I and class II types were taken from metadata supplied by the sample provider and were not determined by assay-based typing.

TCRbeta CDR3 regions were amplified from genomic DNA by means of the immunoSEQ Assay, a bias-controlled multiplex PCR. Under the source paper's analysis protocol: The number of nucleated cells in each sample was estimated from the amplification of reference gene primers within the assay. To quantify the absolute abundance of each unique TCRbeta CDR3 rearrangement, sequence reads were collapsed and filtered. For each sample, productive Simpson clonality was calculated as the square root of Simpson's diversity index across productive rearrangements. TCRdb took this table from immuneACCESS and kept in-frame rearrangements with V and J called. Such tables lack part of the clones; where checked against another copy, unresolved V genes explain under half of the gap, and the rest is unexplained. V, J and clone size reflect that table, while D and trimming were determined from the DNA. For this sample there are fewer than 350,000 clones; approximately 90% appear just once. Together, the top ten hold roughly 4.3% of the sample.

In the prospective study, participants were about 18 to 89 years old, resided in under 30 geographic areas of the United States, and were enrolled through a virtual design. In the prospective study, participants were assigned to cohorts based on the clinical history participants reported in a screening survey and a study questionnaire. In the prospective study, whole blood, serum and a nasopharyngeal or oropharyngeal swab were collected from each participant by mobile phlebotomists. Prospective study participants could optionally give additional blood draws and questionnaires over a roughly 2-month period. Blood samples from the prospective study were shipped frozen or at room temperature prior to DNA extraction. General study outcomes and caveats: Clinical and demographic metadata were provided uncurated, with the amount varying by source and participant.

This clone was detected only once. This clone's antigen is unknown. One base away there is no much larger clone; base qualities are not given. The CDR3 contains 13 residues, cysteine and phenylalanine counted. Solely the CDR3 DNA is kept, with 39 bases framed from the first base. CDR1 SGHAT and CDR2 FQNNGV are derived from the germline V gene. At the junction V is shortened by 1 base and J by 5 bases, with 8 bases in between. The material sequenced was PBMCs or T cells enriched from blood (not recorded which). The sequence derives from a woman aged 25 to 39 with acute COVID-19. Recombination connected TRBV11-2 to TRBJ2-5; confidence is insufficient to name the D gene. The CDR3 sequence is CASSLGRVETQYF. Read as DNA, the sequence is TGTGCCAGCAGCTTAGGTCGGGTGGAGACCCAGTACTTC.